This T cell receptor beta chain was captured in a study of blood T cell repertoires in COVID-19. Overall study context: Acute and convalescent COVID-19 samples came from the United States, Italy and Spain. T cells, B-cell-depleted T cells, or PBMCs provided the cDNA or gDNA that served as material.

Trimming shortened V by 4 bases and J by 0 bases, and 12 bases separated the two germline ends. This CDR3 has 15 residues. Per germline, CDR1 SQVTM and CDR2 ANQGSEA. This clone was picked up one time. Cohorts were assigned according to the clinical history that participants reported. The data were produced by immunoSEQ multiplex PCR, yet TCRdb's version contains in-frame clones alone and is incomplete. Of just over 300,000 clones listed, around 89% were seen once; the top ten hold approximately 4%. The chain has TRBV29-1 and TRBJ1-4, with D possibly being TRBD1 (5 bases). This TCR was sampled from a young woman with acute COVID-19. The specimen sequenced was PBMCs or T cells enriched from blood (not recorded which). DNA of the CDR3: TGCAGCGTTGGGGATCGACAGTCAACTAATGAAAAACTGTTTTTT. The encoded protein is CSVGDRQSTNEKLFF.